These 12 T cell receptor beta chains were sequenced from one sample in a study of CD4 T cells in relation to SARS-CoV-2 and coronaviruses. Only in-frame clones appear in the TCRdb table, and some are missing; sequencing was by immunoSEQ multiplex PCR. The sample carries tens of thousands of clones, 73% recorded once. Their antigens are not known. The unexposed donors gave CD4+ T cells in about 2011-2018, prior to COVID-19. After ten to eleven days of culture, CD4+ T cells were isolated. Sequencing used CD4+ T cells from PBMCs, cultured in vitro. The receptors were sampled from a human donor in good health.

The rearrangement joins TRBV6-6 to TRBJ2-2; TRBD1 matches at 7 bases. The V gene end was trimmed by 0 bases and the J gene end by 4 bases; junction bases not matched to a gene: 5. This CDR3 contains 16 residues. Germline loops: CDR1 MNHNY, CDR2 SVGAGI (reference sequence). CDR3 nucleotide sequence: TGTGCCAGCAGTTACTCCCGACAGGGAACCACCGGGGAGCTGTTTTTT. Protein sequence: CASSYSRQGTTGELFF.

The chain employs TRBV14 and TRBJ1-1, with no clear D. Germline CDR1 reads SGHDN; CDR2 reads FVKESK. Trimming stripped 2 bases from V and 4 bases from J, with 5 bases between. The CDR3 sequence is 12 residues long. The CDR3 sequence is CASSQTITEAFF. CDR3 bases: TGTGCCAGCAGCCAAACGATCACTGAAGCTTTCTTT.

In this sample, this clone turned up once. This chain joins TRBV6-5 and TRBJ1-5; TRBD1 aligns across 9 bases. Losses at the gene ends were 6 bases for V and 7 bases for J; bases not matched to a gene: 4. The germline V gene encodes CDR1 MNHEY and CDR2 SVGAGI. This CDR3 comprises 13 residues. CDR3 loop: CASRRDRDQPQHF. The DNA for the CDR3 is TGTGCCAGCAGACGGGACAGGGACCAGCCCCAGCATTTT.

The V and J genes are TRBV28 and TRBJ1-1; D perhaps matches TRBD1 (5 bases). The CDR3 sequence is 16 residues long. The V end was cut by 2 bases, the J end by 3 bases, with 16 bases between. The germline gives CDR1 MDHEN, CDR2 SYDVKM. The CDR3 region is CASSLRGAAPDTEAFF. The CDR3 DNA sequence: TGTGCCAGCAGTTTAAGAGGGGCCGCACCGGACACTGAAGCTTTCTTT.

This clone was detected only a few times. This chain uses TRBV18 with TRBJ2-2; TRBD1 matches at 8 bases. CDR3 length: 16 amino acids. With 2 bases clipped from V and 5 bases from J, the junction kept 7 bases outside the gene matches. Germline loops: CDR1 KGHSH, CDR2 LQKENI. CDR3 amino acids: CASSPAGGGETGELFF. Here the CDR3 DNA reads TGTGCCAGCTCACCAGCAGGGGGCGGCGAGACCGGGGAGCTGTTTTTT.

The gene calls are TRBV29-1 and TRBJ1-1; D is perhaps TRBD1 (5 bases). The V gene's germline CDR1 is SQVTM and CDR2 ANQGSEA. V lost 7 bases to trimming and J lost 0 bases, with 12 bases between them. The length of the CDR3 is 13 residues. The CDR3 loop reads CSALGRLNTEAFF. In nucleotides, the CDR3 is TGCAGCGCGTTGGGACGGCTGAACACTGAAGCTTTCTTT.

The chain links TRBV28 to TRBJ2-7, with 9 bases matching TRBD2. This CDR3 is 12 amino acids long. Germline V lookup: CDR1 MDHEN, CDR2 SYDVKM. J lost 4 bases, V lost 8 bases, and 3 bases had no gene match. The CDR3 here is CASGGRAYEQYF. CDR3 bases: TGTGCCAGCGGCGGGAGGGCTTACGAGCAGTACTTC.

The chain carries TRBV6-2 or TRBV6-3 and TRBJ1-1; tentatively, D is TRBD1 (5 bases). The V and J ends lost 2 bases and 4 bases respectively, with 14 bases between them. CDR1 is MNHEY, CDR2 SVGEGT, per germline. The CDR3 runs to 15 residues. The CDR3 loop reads CASSYADQGATEAFF. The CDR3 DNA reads TGTGCCAGCAGTTACGCCGACCAGGGTGCCACTGAAGCTTTCTTT.

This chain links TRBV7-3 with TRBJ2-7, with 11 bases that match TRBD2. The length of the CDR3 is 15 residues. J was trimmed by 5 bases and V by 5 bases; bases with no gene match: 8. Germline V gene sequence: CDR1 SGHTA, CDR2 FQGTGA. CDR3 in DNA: TGTGCCAGCAGCCCTACTAGCGGGAGCTTTAACGAGCAGTACTTC. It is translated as CASSPTSGSFNEQYF.

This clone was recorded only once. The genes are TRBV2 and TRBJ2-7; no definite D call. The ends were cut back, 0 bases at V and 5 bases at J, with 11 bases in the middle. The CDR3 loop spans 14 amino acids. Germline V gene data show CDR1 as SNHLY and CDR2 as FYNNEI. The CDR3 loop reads CASSEAVQKNEQYF. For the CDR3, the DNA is TGTGCCAGCAGTGAAGCGGTGCAGAAAAACGAGCAGTACTTC. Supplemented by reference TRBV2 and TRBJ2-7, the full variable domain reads EPEVTQTPSHQVTQMGQEVILRCVPISNHLYFYWYRQILGQKVEFLVSFYNNEISEKSEIFDDQFSVERPDGSNFTLKIRSTKLEDSAMYFCASSEAVQKNEQYFGPGTRLTVT.

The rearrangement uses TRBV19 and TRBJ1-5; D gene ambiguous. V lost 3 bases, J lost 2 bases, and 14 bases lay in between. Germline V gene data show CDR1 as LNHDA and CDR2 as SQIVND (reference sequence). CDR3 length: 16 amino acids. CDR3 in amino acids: CASSMVQWVGNQPQHF. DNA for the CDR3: TGTGCCAGTAGTATGGTCCAGTGGGTCGGCAATCAGCCCCAGCATTTT.

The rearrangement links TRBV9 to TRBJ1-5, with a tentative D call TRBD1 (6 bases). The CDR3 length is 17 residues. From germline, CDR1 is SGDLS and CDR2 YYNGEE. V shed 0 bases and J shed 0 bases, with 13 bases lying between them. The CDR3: CASSVGPGGLSNQPQHF. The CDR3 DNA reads TGTGCCAGCAGCGTAGGCCCTGGGGGGCTTAGCAATCAGCCCCAGCATTTT.